The 22 T cell receptor beta chains below come from one sample, sequenced in a study of beta chain features in type 1 diabetes. Study conclusions and caveats: Significant though moderate, a shortening of TCRB CDR3s appeared in all four CD4+ subsets of Type 1 diabetes patients.

As every portion of the isolated RNA was reverse transcribed, the sequencing read expressed TCRB transcripts. Some clones are missing from TCRdb's copy, which holds only in-frame ones; the method was immunoSEQ multiplex PCR. The sample has about 160,000 clones, 7.8% seen once; the top ten hold approximately 0.85%. For these receptors, no antigen is known. Sequencing was done on a sample of central memory CD4+ T cells from blood. Source of these receptors: a woman aged 35 to 49 with type 1 diabetes.

V gene TRBV5-1 combines with J gene TRBJ2-5, with D perhaps TRBD1 (5 bases). Germline loops: CDR1 SGHRS, CDR2 YFSETQ. The CDR3 contains 14 residues. Trimming removed 0 bases from V and 7 bases from J, with 13 bases in between. The CDR3 nucleotides are TGCGCCAGCAGCTTGGCCGCAGGGTCGACGACCCAGTACTTC. It specifies CASSLAAGSTTQYF. The variable domain in full, completed from reference TRBV5-1 and TRBJ2-5, reads KAGVTQTPRYLIKTRGQQVTLSCSPISGHRSVSWYQQTPGQGLQFLFEYFSETQRNKGNFPGRFSGRQFSNSRSEMNVSTLELGDSALYLCASSLAAGSTTQYFGPGTRLLVL.

Remarks on this clone: At the DNA level, this CDR3 is encoded by other sequences in the same sample as well. The chain is built from TRBV9 and TRBJ1-4; D call uncertain. V was pared by 0 bases and J by 4 bases, with 10 bases between. In germline, CDR1 is SGDLS, CDR2 YYNGEE. The CDR3 sequence is 15 residues long. Here the CDR3 reads CASSVGGSFNEKLFF. CDR3 nucleotides: TGTGCCAGCAGCGTAGGAGGTTCCTTTAATGAAAAACTGTTTTTT.

V and J are TRBV4-2 and TRBJ1-1; D call uncertain. With 4 bases removed from V and 12 bases from J, the gap between germline ends came to 15 bases. CDR1 and CDR2 from the germline V gene are LGHNA and YNFKEQ. The CDR3 extends over 12 amino acids. CDR3 region: CASSPRGLVPFF. The CDR3 DNA follows: TGTGCCAGCAGCCCGCGGGGATTGGTACCTTTCTTT.

The chain links TRBV30 to TRBJ1-1; D perhaps matches TRBD1 (6 bases). The CDR3 consists of 13 residues. Trimming cost V 0 bases and J 11 bases, with 16 bases left between them. Germline V gene lookup returns CDR1 GTSNPN and CDR2 SVGIG (reference sequence). The CDR3 region is CAWSVQGGRAAFF. CDR3 in DNA: TGTGCCTGGAGTGTACAGGGTGGTCGGGCCGCTTTCTTT.

V gene TRBV5-4 combines with J gene TRBJ1-2; 8 bases agree with TRBD1. The length of the CDR3 is 14 residues. The germline V gene encodes CDR1 SGHNT and CDR2 YYREEE (reference sequence). V trimming: 3 bases; J trimming: 4 bases; junction bases outside the gene matches: 5. This chain's CDR3 is CASSSGQEVYGYTF. The CDR3 DNA sequence: TGTGCCAGCAGCTCGGGACAGGAGGTCTATGGCTACACCTTC.

The chain links TRBV7-8 to TRBJ2-6, with 7 bases aligning to TRBD1. Losses at the gene ends were 5 bases for V and 0 bases for J; bases not matched to a gene: 7. Germline-derived CDR1 and CDR2 are SGHVS and FQNEAQ. CDR3 length equals 17 residues. Here the CDR3 DNA reads TGTGCCAGCAGCGAACGACAGGGAAACTCTGGGGCCAACGTCCTGACTTTC. Its translation: CASSERQGNSGANVLTF.

This chain connects TRBV7-3 to TRBJ2-6, with D maybe TRBD2 (6 bases). The germline V gene has CDR1 SGHTA and CDR2 FQGTGA. V lost 5 bases to trimming and J lost 1 base, with 18 bases between them. This CDR3 region has 18 residues. CDR3 nucleotide sequence: TGTGCCAGCAGCCCCAACTTTGGGGGAGGATCTGGGGCCAACGTCCTGACTTTC. As protein: CASSPNFGGGSGANVLTF.

This clone was picked up a small number of times. The chain carries TRBV14 and TRBJ1-1; 10 nucleotides match TRBD1. Germline values: CDR1 SGHDN, CDR2 FVKESK. Trimming at V came to 2 bases and at J to 2 bases, leaving 5 bases not matched to a gene. The CDR3 is 16 amino acids. CDR3 in amino acids: CASSQLGTGVNTEAFF. DNA for the CDR3: TGTGCCAGCAGCCAACTTGGGACAGGGGTCAACACTGAAGCTTTCTTT. Variable domain in full (rest from reference TRBV14 and TRBJ1-1): EAGVTQFPSHSVIEKGQTVTLRCDPISGHDNLYWYRRVMGKEIKFLLHFVKESKQDESGMPNNRFLAERTGGTYSTLKVQPAELEDSGVYFCASSQLGTGVNTEAFFGQGTRLTVV.

This clone was detected a few times. The CDR3 is CASPGEAFF. CDR3 bases: TGTGCCAGCCCGGGGGAAGCTTTCTTT. The chain combines TRBV21-1 with TRBJ1-1. TRBV21-1 is described as a pseudogene. This CDR3 contains 9 residues.

In the case of this clone: The same CDR3 can be traced to other DNA sequences in this sample. This sequence joins TRBV7-2 and TRBJ2-7; D not resolved. The CDR3 has 11 amino acids. CDR1 is SGHTA and CDR2 is FQGNSA in the germline V gene. V gave up 5 bases and J gave up 4 bases, with 6 bases separating them. CDR3 protein: CASSAAYEQYF. In nucleotides, the CDR3 is TGTGCCAGCAGCGCGGCGTACGAGCAGTACTTC.

This clone was detected only a few times. The chain uses TRBV4-1 and TRBJ2-7, with 8 bases matching TRBD2. The V gene end was trimmed by 4 bases and the J gene end by 7 bases; junction bases not matched to a gene: 15. The germline V gene encodes CDR1 MGHRA and CDR2 YSYEKL. The length of the CDR3 is 16 residues. Here the CDR3 DNA reads TGCGCCAGCAGCCGAGATTGGACTAGCTCCCGGAGTGAGCAGTACTTC. It specifies CASSRDWTSSRSEQYF.

This clone was seen more than once but under ten times. The chain couples TRBV7-2 to TRBJ2-2, with no clear D. Deletions cut 3 bases from V and 2 bases from J, with 7 bases between. Per the germline V gene, CDR1 is SGHTA and CDR2 is FQGNSA. The CDR3 length is 14 residues. The CDR3 region has the DNA TGTGCCAGCAGCTTGGGCAGTAACACCGGGGAGCTGTTTTTT. Its protein product is CASSLGSNTGELFF.

The V gene is TRBV27, the J gene TRBJ2-7; TRBD2 matches 8 bases. This CDR3 has 13 residues. V lost 6 bases and J lost 4; bases outside the gene matches: 5. Looked up from germline, CDR1 is MNHEY and CDR2 is SMNVEV (reference sequence). The CDR3 is CASRDSGTYEQYF. The CDR3 DNA reads TGTGCCAGCAGGGATAGCGGGACATACGAGCAGTACTTC.

This clone showed up just a few times. At one end the junction does not follow the germline gene, possibly because of a read error. The CDR3 coding sequence is TGTGCCAGCAGTCCCTATCCCGGGACAGATGATTTT. Amino acid sequence: CASSPYPGTDDF. The chain recombines TRBV2 with TRBJ1-3, with 7 nucleotides matching TRBD1. The CDR3 loop spans 12 amino acids. Germline CDR1 reads SNHLY; CDR2 reads FYNNEI.

This clone was counted between two and nine times. The V gene is TRBV28, the J gene TRBJ1-1; the D is unclear. The ends were cut back, 2 bases at V and 2 bases at J, with 12 bases in the middle. Germline V gene lookup returns CDR1 MDHEN and CDR2 SYDVKM. This CDR3 has 15 residues. CDR3 sequence: CASSLGSGFNTEAFF. The CDR3 DNA sequence: TGTGCCAGCAGTTTAGGTTCGGGGTTTAACACTGAAGCTTTCTTT.

This chain uses TRBV5-1 with TRBJ2-5; 9 bases match TRBD2. The J segment lost 9 bases and the V segment lost 0 bases, leaving 9 bases of the junction unmatched. Looked up from germline, CDR1 is SGHRS and CDR2 is YFSETQ. This CDR3 is built from 15 residues. The CDR3 sequence: CASSLVASGDGAQYF. CDR3 DNA sequence: TGCGCCAGCAGCTTGGTGGCTAGCGGGGATGGGGCCCAGTACTTC.

There are a few counts of this clone. The chain employs TRBV4-2 and TRBJ1-2; TRBD1 agrees at 7 bases. This CDR3 has 16 amino acids. In germline, CDR1 is LGHNA, CDR2 YNFKEQ. Trimming at V came to 3 bases and at J to 2 bases, leaving 9 bases not matched to a gene. This CDR3 is CASSHGRQGRNYGYTF. The CDR3 DNA sequence: TGTGCCAGCAGCCATGGGCGACAGGGTAGGAACTATGGCTACACCTTC.

V gene TRBV7-3 combines with J gene TRBJ2-3; 14 positions agree with TRBD2. The CDR3 sequence is 17 residues long. V shed 2 bases, J shed 3 bases, and the junction held 4 bases outside the gene matches. The V gene's germline CDR1 is SGHTA and CDR2 FQGTGA. CDR3 sequence: CASSLGLAGGGTDTQYF. In DNA, the CDR3 is TGTGCCAGCAGCTTAGGACTAGCGGGGGGCGGAACAGATACGCAGTATTTT.

This clone was seen a handful of times. The J gene is TRBJ1-6, the V gene TRBV4-3; TRBD1 aligns across 8 bases. The germline V gene has CDR1 LGHNA and CDR2 YSLEER. V shed 0 bases and J 5 bases; nucleotides not matched to a gene: 3. The CDR3 covers 16 residues. The CDR3 DNA sequence: TGCGCCAGCAGCCAAGAGTACAGGGGGAATAATTCACCCCTCCACTTT. It yields the protein CASSQEYRGNNSPLHF.

This clone was found a few times. V and J are TRBV5-6 and TRBJ1-2; TRBD1 matches 10 bases. The CDR3 spans 17 residues. From germline, CDR1 is SGHDT and CDR2 YYEEEE. V lost 2 bases, J lost 7 bases, and 14 bases stayed unmatched. The chain's CDR3 is CASSFFGGQGTESGYTF. The CDR3 DNA reads as TGTGCCAGCAGCTTCTTCGGGGGACAGGGGACTGAAAGTGGCTACACCTTC.

This clone was observed at least ten times. J is TRBJ1-5 and V is TRBV28, with D unclear. Germline V gene sequence: CDR1 MDHEN, CDR2 SYDVKM. V was trimmed by 2 bases and J by 5 bases, leaving 13 bases between them. The CDR3 loop spans 15 amino acids. The CDR3 loop reads CASSLIRQNYQPQHF. The CDR3 nucleotides read TGTGCCAGCAGTTTAATCCGCCAAAACTATCAGCCCCAGCATTTT.

This chain uses TRBV19 with TRBJ1-1; 9 bases map to TRBD1. Germline V gives CDR1 LNHDA, CDR2 SQIVND (reference sequence). After removal of 6 bases from V and 5 bases from J, the junction contained 10 bases not matched to a gene. The CDR3 runs 15 residues. The CDR3 loop is CASRKLTGTGTEAFF. DNA for the CDR3: TGTGCCAGTAGGAAACTGACCGGGACAGGGACTGAAGCTTTCTTT.